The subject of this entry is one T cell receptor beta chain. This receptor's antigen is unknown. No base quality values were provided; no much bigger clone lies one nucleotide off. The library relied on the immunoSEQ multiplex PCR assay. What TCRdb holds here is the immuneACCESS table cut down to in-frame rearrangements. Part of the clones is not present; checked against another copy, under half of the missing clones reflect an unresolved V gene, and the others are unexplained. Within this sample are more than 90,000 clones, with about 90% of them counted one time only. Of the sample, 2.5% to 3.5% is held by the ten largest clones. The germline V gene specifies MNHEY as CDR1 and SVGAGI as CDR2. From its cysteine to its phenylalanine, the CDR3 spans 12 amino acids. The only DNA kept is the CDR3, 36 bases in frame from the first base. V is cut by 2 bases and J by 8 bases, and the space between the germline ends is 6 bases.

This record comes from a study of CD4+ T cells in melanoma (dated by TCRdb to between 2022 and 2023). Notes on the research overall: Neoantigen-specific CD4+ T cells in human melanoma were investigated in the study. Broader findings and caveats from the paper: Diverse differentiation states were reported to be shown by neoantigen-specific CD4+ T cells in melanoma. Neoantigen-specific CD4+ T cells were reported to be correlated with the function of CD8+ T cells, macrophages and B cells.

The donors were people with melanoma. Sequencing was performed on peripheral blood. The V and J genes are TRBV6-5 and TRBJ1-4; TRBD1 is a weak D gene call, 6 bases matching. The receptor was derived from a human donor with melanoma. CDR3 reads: CASSYGQEKLFF. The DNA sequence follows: TGTGCCAGCAGTTACGGACAGGAAAAACTGTTTTTT.